This T cell receptor (beta chain) was profiled in a study of persistence of HIV-infected CD4 T cells. Across the whole study: Anti-CD3/anti-CD28 stimulation activated a higher proportion of cells than antigen stimulation, with lower memory fraction.

Nonspecific anti-CD3/anti-CD28 bead stimulation represents the broad CD4+ T cell repertoire. Sorting selected CD4+ T cells upregulating both CD40 ligand and CD69. Donors had undetectable plasma HIV-1 RNA, under 50 copies/mL, for 4+ years. The immunoSEQ assay was version 4, run in survey mode. TCRdb's copy holds only in-frame clones and misses some; the assay was immunoSEQ multiplex PCR. This sample has around 39,000 clones, with 89% found just once. The CDR3 has 14 amino acids. Losses at the gene ends were 6 bases for V and 4 bases for J; bases not matched to a gene: 3. Germline V gene data show CDR1 as MNHNY and CDR2 as SVGAGI (reference sequence). General study points: Compared with CD3/CD28-stimulated cells, CMV- and Gag-responding cells showed lower TCRbeta richness. Within sorted populations, more oligoclonal TCRs accompanied more oligoclonal proviruses.

With regard to this clone: Its antigen is as yet unknown.

The rearrangement joins TRBV6-6 to TRBJ2-6; 7 nucleotides match TRBD2. Sequencing used CD4+ T cells sorted from PBMCs after roughly 18-hour stimulation, obtained from a patient who received antiretroviral therapy. The sequence was collected from an adult man with HIV who was CMV-seropositive. CDR3 in DNA: TGTGCCAGCAGCCCGGGGGGAGGGGCCAACGTCCTGACTTTC. Translating gives CASSPGGGANVLTF.